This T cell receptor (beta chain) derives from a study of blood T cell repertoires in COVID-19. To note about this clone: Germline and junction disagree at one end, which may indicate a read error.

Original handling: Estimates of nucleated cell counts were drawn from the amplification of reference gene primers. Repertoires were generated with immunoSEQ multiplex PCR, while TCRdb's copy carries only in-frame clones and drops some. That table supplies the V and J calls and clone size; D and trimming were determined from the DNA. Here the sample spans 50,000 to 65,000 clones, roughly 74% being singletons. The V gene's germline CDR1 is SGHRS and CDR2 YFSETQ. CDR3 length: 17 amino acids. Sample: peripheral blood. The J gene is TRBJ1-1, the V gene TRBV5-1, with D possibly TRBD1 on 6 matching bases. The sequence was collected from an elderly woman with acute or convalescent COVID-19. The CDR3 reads CASCLLGAGAGDTEAFF. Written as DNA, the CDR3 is TGCGCCAGCTGCTTGCTGGGGGCTGGGGCGGGGGACACTGAAGCTTTCTTT.